Listed below are T cell receptor beta chains from one sample, sequenced in a study of blood T cell repertoires in COVID-19. TCRdb's copy holds only in-frame clones and misses some; the assay was immunoSEQ multiplex PCR. The sample holds over 400,000 clones, approximately 88% seen once. The sequenced sample was peripheral blood. These receptors came from a woman aged 45-65 years with COVID-19, enrolled during active disease. CDR3s include the opening cysteine and the closing phenylalanine or tryptophan. A D gene is named only where the DNA matches it firmly. Only some rows state a clone size, as once, few, many or a class for expanded clones.

abundance: NA
v_gene: TRBV6-5
d_gene: NA
j_gene: TRBJ1-2
CDR3aa: CASSYSSSYGYTF
CDR3nt: TGTGCCAGCAGTTACTCGTCCAGCTATGGCTACACCTTC

abundance: NA
v_gene: TRBV7-9
d_gene: NA
j_gene: TRBJ1-1
CDR3aa: CASSFGTGTEAFF
CDR3nt: TGTGCCAGCAGCTTCGGTACGGGCACTGAAGCTTTCTTT

abundance: NA
v_gene: TRBV29-1
d_gene: TRBD1
j_gene: TRBJ1-1
CDR3aa: CSVGTGRNTEAFF
CDR3nt: TGCAGCGTGGGGACAGGGCGCAACACTGAAGCTTTCTTT

abundance: NA
v_gene: TRBV9
d_gene: TRBD1
j_gene: TRBJ1-2
CDR3aa: CASSVAGAGGFNPIANYGYTF
CDR3nt: TGTGCCAGCAGCGTAGCTGGGGCAGGGGGATTTAACCCTATAGCTAACTATGGCTACACCTTC

abundance: once
v_gene: TRBV29-1
d_gene: NA
j_gene: TRBJ2-5
CDR3aa: CSATTGTLFSETQYF
CDR3nt: TGCAGCGCAACCACCGGGACTTTGTTCTCGGAGACCCAGTACTTC

abundance: NA
v_gene: TRBV5-4
d_gene: NA
j_gene: TRBJ1-1
CDR3aa: CASSLGSNRQGTEAFF
CDR3nt: TGTGCCAGCAGCTTGGGTAGTAATCGTCAGGGGACTGAAGCTTTCTTT

abundance: NA
v_gene: TRBV19
d_gene: NA
j_gene: TRBJ2-7
CDR3aa: CASSDTLEASRQYF
CDR3nt: TGTGCCAGTAGCGACACCTTGGAAGCATCCCGGCAGTACTTC

abundance: NA
v_gene: TRBV2
d_gene: TRBD1
j_gene: TRBJ1-1
CDR3aa: CASRGDRGDAFF
CDR3nt: TGTGCCAGCAGAGGGGACAGGGGAGACGCTTTCTTT

abundance: NA
v_gene: TRBV19
d_gene: NA
j_gene: TRBJ1-2
CDR3aa: CASDLKGGDNYGYTF
CDR3nt: TGTGCCAGCGACCTTAAGGGCGGGGATAACTATGGCTACACCTTC

abundance: NA
v_gene: TRBV2
d_gene: NA
j_gene: TRBJ1-2
CDR3aa: CASSELPDSHNF
CDR3nt: TGTGCCAGCAGTGAATTGCCCGACAGTCACAACTTC

abundance: NA
v_gene: TRBV24-1
d_gene: NA
j_gene: TRBJ2-2
CDR3aa: CATSDPGLSRGELFF
CDR3nt: TGTGCCACCAGTGATCCGGGACTTTCAAGGGGGGAGCTGTTTTTT

abundance: NA
v_gene: TRBV6-5
d_gene: TRBD1
j_gene: TRBJ1-6
CDR3aa: CASTQGAQESPLHF
CDR3nt: TGTGCCAGCACACAGGGGGCGCAAGAATCACCCCTCCACTTT

abundance: NA
v_gene: TRBV5-6
d_gene: NA
j_gene: TRBJ1-2
CDR3aa: CASSLLGGGYTF
CDR3nt: TGTGCCAGCAGCTTGCTGGGAGGTGGCTACACCTTC

abundance: NA
v_gene: TRBV7-9
d_gene: TRBD2
j_gene: TRBJ2-2
CDR3aa: CAFRREGKNTGELFF
CDR3nt: TGTGCCTTCCGACGGGAGGGGAAGAACACCGGGGAGCTGTTTTTT

abundance: once
v_gene: TRBV24-1
d_gene: NA
j_gene: TRBJ1-5
CDR3aa: CATWGHSNQPQHF
CDR3nt: TGTGCCACCTGGGGCCATAGCAATCAGCCCCAGCATTTT

abundance: NA
v_gene: TRBV2
d_gene: NA
j_gene: TRBJ1-5
CDR3aa: CASSGTIQPQHF
CDR3nt: TGTGCCAGCAGTGGGACAATTCAGCCCCAGCATTTT

abundance: NA
v_gene: TRBV20-1
d_gene: NA
j_gene: TRBJ2-5
CDR3aa: CSAPLQETQYF
CDR3nt: TGCAGTGCCCCTCTCCAAGAGACCCAGTACTTC

abundance: NA
v_gene: TRBV10-3
d_gene: NA
j_gene: TRBJ2-1
CDR3aa: CAISATEGEQFF
CDR3nt: TGTGCCATCAGTGCAACCGAGGGTGAGCAGTTCTTC

abundance: NA
v_gene: TRBV29-1
d_gene: TRBD2
j_gene: TRBJ2-1
CDR3aa: CSVETSGDSYNEQFF
CDR3nt: TGCAGCGTGGAGACTAGCGGGGACTCCTACAATGAGCAGTTCTTC

abundance: NA
v_gene: TRBV5-4
d_gene: NA
j_gene: TRBJ2-7
CDR3aa: CASSLDQARDEQYF
CDR3nt: TGTGCCAGCAGCTTGGACCAGGCAAGAGACGAGCAGTACTTC

abundance: NA
v_gene: TRBV19
d_gene: NA
j_gene: TRBJ1-2
CDR3aa: CASSIGGDRRGYTF
CDR3nt: TGTGCCAGTAGTATAGGGGGAGACAGGCGTGGCTACACCTTC

abundance: NA
v_gene: TRBV2
d_gene: NA
j_gene: TRBJ2-7
CDR3aa: CASSTAGGTGRPYEQYF
CDR3nt: TGTGCCAGCAGCACGGCCGGGGGGACAGGCAGACCCTACGAGCAGTACTTC

abundance: once
v_gene: TRBV9
d_gene: NA
j_gene: TRBJ1-1
CDR3aa: CASSAQGGGEAFF
CDR3nt: TGTGCCAGCAGCGCACAGGGCGGGGGTGAAGCTTTCTTT